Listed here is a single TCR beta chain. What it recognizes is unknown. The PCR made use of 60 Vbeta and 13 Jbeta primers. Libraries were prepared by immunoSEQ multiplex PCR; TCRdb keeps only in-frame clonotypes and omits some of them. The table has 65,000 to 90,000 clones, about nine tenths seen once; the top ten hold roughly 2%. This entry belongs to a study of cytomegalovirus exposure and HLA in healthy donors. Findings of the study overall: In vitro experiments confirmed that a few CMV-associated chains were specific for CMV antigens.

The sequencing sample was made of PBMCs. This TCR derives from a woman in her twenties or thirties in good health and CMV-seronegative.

The CDR3 region is CASSPLAGGPGDTQYF. CDR3 nucleotides: TGCGCCAGCAGCCCCCTGGCGGGAGGGCCCGGAGATACGCAGTATTTT. The V call is TRBV5-1, the J call TRBJ2-3; 9 nucleotides match TRBD2. The CDR3 has 16 amino acids. V was clipped by 4 bases and J by 5 bases; unmatched bases: 11. Germline V gene lookup returns CDR1 SGHRS and CDR2 YFSETQ.